What follows are 17 T cell receptor beta chains derived from one specimen sequenced in a study of blood T cell repertoires in COVID-19. TCRdb's copy holds only in-frame clones and misses some; the assay was immunoSEQ multiplex PCR. The data show about 190,000 clones, approximately 91% seen once. Sequencing was done on a sample of peripheral blood. The receptors were gathered from a woman aged 35 to 49 who had recovered from COVID-19.

The chain couples TRBV19 to TRBJ2-1, with 7 bases identical to TRBD2. This CDR3 spans 14 amino acids. With 5 bases clipped from V and 9 bases from J, the junction kept 10 bases outside the gene matches. Germline CDR1 and CDR2: LNHDA and SQIVND (reference sequence). The CDR3 region has the DNA TGTGCCAGTAGTGTCCATACTAGCGCTGGTGAGCAGTTCTTC. This gives the protein CASSVHTSAGEQFF.

This clone showed up just once. V and J are TRBV11-3 and TRBJ2-1; D possibly corresponds to TRBD2 (6 bases). Germline values: CDR1 SGHNT, CDR2 YENEEA. Trimming took 3 bases from V and 0 from J, leaving 9 bases between them. The CDR3 spans 15 residues. The DNA for the CDR3 is TGTGCCAGCAGCTTCGGGGGTAGCTCCTACAATGAGCAGTTCTTC. Its protein product is CASSFGGSSYNEQFF.

V usage is TRBV7-6 and J usage is TRBJ1-5; D possibly corresponds to TRBD1 (5 bases). Deletions cut 2 bases from V and 3 bases from J, with 14 bases between. The CDR3 totals 16 residues. In germline, CDR1 is SGHVS, CDR2 FNYEAQ. CDR3 DNA: TGTGCCAGCAGCTTAAACGGGGGGATGCTCAATCAGCCCCAGCATTTT. Its translation is CASSLNGGMLNQPQHF.

The chain uses TRBV29-1 and TRBJ1-1; D not resolved. V was shortened by 5 bases and J by 1 base, with 8 bases between the two germline ends. The CDR3 is made up of 12 amino acids. Germline CDR1 is SQVTM and CDR2 is ANQGSEA. The CDR3 region is CSVQRGNTEAFF. The CDR3 DNA reads TGCAGCGTTCAGAGAGGGAACACTGAAGCTTTCTTT.

This sequence joins TRBV6-6 and TRBJ2-1, with TRBD2 identical over 10 bases. The germline gives CDR1 MNHNY, CDR2 SVGAGI (reference sequence). The CDR3 has 14 amino acids. Unmatched junction bases numbered 3, after V lost 2 bases and J lost 8 bases. The CDR3 DNA follows: TGTGCCAGCAGTTACCTGCTAGCGGGGGATGAGCAGTTCTTC. Translating gives CASSYLLAGDEQFF.

This rearrangement joins TRBV4-2 to TRBJ2-1, with 8 positions matching TRBD2. Germline V gene sequence: CDR1 LGHNA, CDR2 YNFKEQ. The CDR3 runs 17 residues. The J segment lost 6 bases and the V segment lost 3 bases, leaving 13 bases of the junction unmatched. CDR3 DNA: TGTGCCAGCAGCCAGGACCCTGAGGTAGCGGGGATCAATGAGCAGTTCTTC. Translating gives CASSQDPEVAGINEQFF.

This rearrangement joins TRBV18 to TRBJ2-7, with TRBD1 identical over 7 bases. The germline V gene encodes CDR1 KGHSH and CDR2 LQKENI. CDR3 length: 15 amino acids. With V trimmed by 5 bases and J by 0 bases, 7 bases remained unmatched. CDR3 in amino acids: CASSTSTGYSYEQYF. CDR3 DNA: TGTGCCAGCTCAACCTCGACAGGGTACTCCTACGAGCAGTACTTC.

The V call is TRBV7-9, the J call TRBJ2-1; a possible D gene is TRBD2 (5 bases). The germline V gene has CDR1 SEHNR and CDR2 FQNEAQ (reference sequence). CDR3 length: 12 residues. V was clipped by 3 bases and J by 10 bases, with 10 bases between them. CDR3 amino acids: CASSFSVGEQFF. For the CDR3, the DNA is TGTGCCAGCAGCTTTAGCGTAGGGGAGCAGTTCTTC.

The chain combines TRBV3-1 (or the pseudogene TRBV3-2) with TRBJ2-7; 12 bases agree with TRBD2. After removal of 1 base from V and 4 bases from J, the junction contained 8 bases not matched to a gene. CDR1 is LGHDT, CDR2 YNNKEL, per germline (reference sequence). This CDR3 region has 17 residues. CDR3 DNA: TGTGCCAGCAGCCAAGCGACTAGCGGGAGAATGGGTTACGAGCAGTACTTC. It specifies CASSQATSGRMGYEQYF.

The genes are TRBV28 and TRBJ2-7; TRBD2 might be the D (6 bases). Germline V gene sequence: CDR1 MDHEN, CDR2 SYDVKM. V lost 10 bases, J lost 2 bases, and 12 bases lay in between. The CDR3 covers 12 residues. CDR3 in DNA: TGTGCCACTAAGGACTACGCCTACGAGCAGTACTTC. This translates into CATKDYAYEQYF.

J is TRBJ1-2 and V is TRBV7-9; D is uncertain. The germline V and J ends were trimmed by 3 bases and 7 bases, with 15 bases remaining between them. Germline V gene lookup returns CDR1 SEHNR and CDR2 FQNEAQ (reference sequence). The CDR3 is 14 amino acids. The CDR3 region has the DNA TGTGCCAGCAGCTTTGGGAGGGATATTGGTGGCTACACCTTC. Its translation is CASSFGRDIGGYTF. The full variable domain, completed using reference TRBV7-9 and TRBJ1-2, is DTGVSQNPRHKITKRGQNVTFRCDPISEHNRLYWYRQTLGQGPEFLTYFQNEAQLEKSRLLSDRFSAERPKGSFSTLEIQRTEQGDSAMYLCASSFGRDIGGYTFGSGTRLTVV.

The chain carries TRBV9 and TRBJ2-1; D may be TRBD2 (6 bases). From germline, CDR1 is SGDLS and CDR2 YYNGEE. V lost 0 bases to trimming and J lost 12 bases, with 13 bases between them. The CDR3 runs 13 residues. The CDR3 DNA sequence: TGTGCCAGCAGCGTAGGAGGGACTGGCGGGCAGTTCTTC. This codes for CASSVGGTGGQFF.

The rearrangement links TRBV2 to TRBJ2-2; 14 positions match TRBD2. Germline V gene sequence: CDR1 SNHLY, CDR2 FYNNEI. This CDR3 contains 15 residues. V gave up 7 bases and J gave up 6 bases; unmatched junction bases: 4. CDR3 residues: CASTGLAGGSGELFF. CDR3 nucleotides: TGTGCCAGCACCGGACTAGCGGGAGGATCCGGGGAGCTGTTTTTT.

V gene TRBV27 combines with J gene TRBJ1-3; TRBD1 is a possible D gene (6 bases). V was pared by 0 bases and J by 0 bases, with 6 bases between. From germline, CDR1 is MNHEY and CDR2 SMNVEV (reference sequence). This CDR3 comprises 15 residues. CDR3 nucleotide sequence: TGTGCCAGCAGTTTATCGGACAGCTCTGGAAACACCATATATTTT. Its protein is CASSLSDSSGNTIYF.

The genes are TRBV4-3 and TRBJ2-1, with TRBD1 matching over 9 bases. The CDR3 is made up of 18 amino acids. Losses at the gene ends were 0 bases for V and 6 bases for J; bases not matched to a gene: 12. Looked up from germline, CDR1 is LGHNA and CDR2 is YSLEER. The CDR3 here is CASSQDRDRDFPLNEQFF. CDR3 coding DNA: TGCGCCAGCAGCCAAGATCGGGACAGGGACTTTCCCCTCAATGAGCAGTTCTTC.

The chain employs TRBV27 and TRBJ1-2; possibly TRBD1 for D (6 bases). This CDR3 has 13 residues. The ends were cut back, 3 bases at V and 14 bases at J, with 19 bases in the middle. Germline lookup yields CDR1 MNHEY and CDR2 SMNVEV (reference sequence). CDR3: CASSFEKTGRWTF. The CDR3 DNA sequence: TGTGCCAGCAGTTTCGAAAAAACAGGGCGGTGGACCTTC.

The rearrangement uses TRBV27 and TRBJ2-7; possible D gene TRBD2, 5 bases. In germline, CDR1 is MNHEY, CDR2 SMNVEV (reference sequence). CDR3 size: 13 residues. V was trimmed by 4 bases and J by 5 bases, leaving 12 bases between them. The CDR3 coding sequence is TGTGCCAGCAGTTGGGCCCTGGGAGACGAGCAGTACTTC. The encoded protein is CASSWALGDEQYF.